The source of this TCR beta chain is a study of T cells in Graves' hyperthyroidism and ophthalmopathy. General study points: Researchers report that a 13 V-J model separated ophthalmopathy from stable hyperthyroidism.

Diagnostic assessment was based on clinical symptoms, serum thyroxine and TRAb, thyroid ultrasound and orbital computed tomography. As regards this clonotype: Its antigen is unknown.

Germline V gene sequence: CDR1 LNHDA, CDR2 SQIVND (reference sequence). V trimming: 2 bases; J trimming: 6 bases; junction bases outside the gene matches: 0. The CDR3 extends over 13 amino acids. TCR beta CDR3 sequences were amplified from RNA transcripts. First-round RT-PCR targeting the TCR CDR3 was performed with the HTBI primer set. TCRdb passed the multiplex PCR reads through MiXCR, listing each CDR3 protein once. The sample consists of 300,000 to 400,000 distinct CDR3 sequences, 21% of them appearing once. Sequencing was done on a sample of blood. This chain connects TRBV19 to TRBJ2-1, with 8 bases that match TRBD1. The sequence was obtained from a woman in her forties or fifties with Graves' hyperthyroidism. CDR3 amino acids: CASSITGGNEQFF. DNA for the CDR3: TGTGCCAGTAGTATAACAGGGGGCAATGAGCAGTTCTTC.